The 10 T cell receptor beta chains listed next were all sequenced from one sample in a study of blood T cell repertoires in COVID-19. Sequencing was performed with immunoSEQ multiplex PCR; in TCRdb, only in-frame clones are kept and a portion is missing. The profile shows more than 50,000 clones, approximately 92% of them singletons. Sample: peripheral blood. The receptors derive from a man aged 55 to 70 with active COVID-19.

The CDR3 region has the DNA TGTGCCAGCTCACGTAGCGGGAGTCCCTTCAATGAGCAGTTCTTC. As protein: CASSRSGSPFNEQFF. The rearrangement joins TRBV18 to TRBJ2-1; 9 nucleotides align to TRBD2. After removal of 4 bases from V and 6 bases from J, the junction contained 7 bases not matched to a gene. The CDR3 loop spans 15 amino acids. Germline CDR1 reads KGHSH; CDR2 reads LQKENI.

V is TRBV4-3 and J is TRBJ1-6, with D possibly matching TRBD1 (6 bases). Germline V gene data show CDR1 as LGHNA and CDR2 as YSLEER. V shed 0 bases and J shed 6 bases, with 12 bases lying between them. The CDR3 runs to 16 residues. The CDR3 sequence: CASSQDGGQFNSPLHF. CDR3 sequence (DNA): TGCGCCAGCAGCCAAGATGGGGGCCAGTTTAATTCACCCCTCCACTTT.

This chain connects TRBV2 to TRBJ1-1; D might be TRBD1 (5 bases). Germline-derived CDR1 and CDR2 are SNHLY and FYNNEI. This CDR3 comprises 13 residues. Trimming took off 7 bases at V and 4 bases at J, with 13 bases between the two ends. In DNA form, the CDR3 reads TGTGCCAGCAAGGATCCGGGGGTCACTGAAGCTTTCTTT. Amino acids: CASKDPGVTEAFF.

The chain couples TRBV5-1 to TRBJ1-5, with 7 bases that match TRBD1. The V gene's germline CDR1 is SGHRS and CDR2 YFSETQ. The V gene end was trimmed by 0 bases and the J gene end by 3 bases; junction bases not matched to a gene: 6. The CDR3 is 16 amino acids. CDR3 coding DNA: TGCGCCAGCAGCTTGGACCCCAGGGGGAACAATCAGCCCCAGCATTTT. This codes for CASSLDPRGNNQPQHF.

The rearrangement uses TRBV18 and TRBJ2-1; 8 positions match TRBD2. J lost 0 bases, V lost 2 bases, and 0 bases had no gene match. Germline V gives CDR1 KGHSH, CDR2 LQKENI. The CDR3 is 15 amino acids. The CDR3 loop is CASSPTSGSYNEQFF. In DNA form, the CDR3 reads TGTGCCAGCTCACCAACTAGCGGCTCCTACAATGAGCAGTTCTTC.

This chain uses TRBV19 with TRBJ1-5, with D perhaps matching TRBD1 (5 bases). Germline lookup yields CDR1 LNHDA and CDR2 SQIVND (reference sequence). The CDR3 spans 14 residues. The V gene lost 1 base and the J gene lost 4 bases, with 8 bases spanning the gap. This CDR3 reads CASSIVAGNQPQHF. CDR3 nucleotide sequence: TGTGCCAGTAGTATAGTAGCAGGGAATCAGCCCCAGCATTTT.

This chain uses TRBV5-1 with TRBJ2-1; D might be TRBD2 (6 bases). The V gene lost 6 bases and the J gene lost 7 bases, with 17 bases spanning the gap. The CDR3 spans 14 residues. The germline CDR1 and CDR2 sequences are SGHRS and YFSETQ. Here the CDR3 reads CASTAGSQNNEQFF. The CDR3 DNA sequence: TGCGCCAGCACGGCCGGGAGTCAGAATAATGAGCAGTTCTTC.

The chain links TRBV12-3 or TRBV12-4 to TRBJ1-2, with TRBD1 matching 7 bases. The CDR3 extends over 13 amino acids. With V trimmed by 5 bases and J by 2 bases, 2 bases remained unmatched. CDR3 coding DNA: TGTGCCAGCAGTATACAGGGGAACTATGGCTACACCTTC. Protein product: CASSIQGNYGYTF.

V gene TRBV5-3 combines with J gene TRBJ1-5; D possibly corresponds to TRBD1 (6 bases). TRBV5-3 has ORF status, its function being uncertain. The CDR3 runs to 20 residues. V lost 7 bases and J 0 bases, leaving 29 bases between the germline ends. CDR3 region: CARPGTLRAHLTYSNQPQHF. The CDR3 DNA sequence: TGTGCCAGACCTGGGACACTAAGAGCCCACCTAACCTATAGCAATCAGCCCCAGCATTTT.

The V and J genes are TRBV28 and TRBJ1-6, with D uncertain. The germline V and J ends were trimmed by 6 bases and 5 bases, with 11 bases remaining between them. The CDR3 totals 14 residues. Germline loops: CDR1 MDHEN, CDR2 SYDVKM. CDR3: CASREPGNNSPLHF. CDR3 sequence (DNA): TGTGCCAGCAGAGAACCGGGGAATAATTCACCCCTCCACTTT.